Reported below is one T cell receptor (beta chain). Its antigen remains unidentified. No much larger clonotype is one base removed from it; base qualities were not supplied. Using the deep immunoSEQ assay, multiplex PCR amplified TCR CDR3 regions from genomic DNA. Extracted genomic DNA from each cell subset was spread evenly across all wells of several immunoSEQ 96-well plates, with each plate serving as a replicate. For sorted subsets, each replicate PCR was loaded with roughly 200 ng genomic DNA, equivalent to 25,000 to 35,000 T cell genomes. The purified libraries were quantified using a Qubit 3.0 fluorometer, sized with a Bioanalyzer 2100, and then quantified again using the KAPA Library Quantification kit. A separate single-read 150-cycle Illumina NextSeq 550 flow cell was used to sequence each immunoSEQ 96-well plate. In the original analysis: Because only junctional sequences without quality scores were contained in the immunoSEQ output, filtering matching that applied to full-length reads could not be performed. To assign V/J genes and CDR3, sequences were annotated against IMGT germline references using PyIR, a Python wrapper for IgBLAST v1.9. Reads were removed for weak V/J assignments (E-value above 1e-6), missing CDR3, stop codons, out-of-frame junctions, or ambiguous translated residues. V3J clonotypes were defined by identical inferred V gene, J gene, and CDR3 amino acid sequence. Percentage overlap between repertoires was calculated by dividing the number of shared unique clonotypes by the size of the smaller repertoire. Richness of each repertoire was evaluated using RTK rarefaction, the Chao1 estimator, and Recon v2.1 estimates of unobserved clonotypes. OLGA was used to compute generation probabilities for all TCRbeta clonotypes that the gDNA method yielded from a handful of donors. The immuneACCESS repertoire file appears here via TCRdb, limited to in-frame rearrangements. These files lack a portion of the clones; in checked studies, under half of the deficit traces to unresolved V genes, and the cause of the others is not known. D and trimming come from the DNA, and the V and J calls and clone size come from that table. Recorded for this sample are under 600,000 clones; 95% to 98% of them occurred a single time. Approximately 0.3% of the sample is taken by the ten largest.

The sample belongs to a study of shared clonotypes between healthy human individuals (dated by TCRdb to about 2020). About the full investigation: The cohort comprised a couple of women and three men aged 18 to 49 years. Per donor, three plates each were used for CD4 naive and CD4 memory, two for CD8 naive, and one for CD8 memory. To estimate repertoire size and how much clonotypes are shared between individuals, the study performed deep sequencing of blood TCR repertoires from five healthy adults. To increase sequencing depth and limit assay-specific biases, different laboratories used diverse techniques to prepare libraries and sequence TCR repertoires. Between about 0.8 and 9 billion PBMCs per donor were obtained by leukapheresis. Summary of the overall study and its limitations: Estimated clonotype richness was generally larger for naive than for memory subsets. Only blood was sampled, and tissue TCR repertoires likely differ from those in blood. Pairwise subsampling indicated that sequencing depth was expected to affect the degree of clonotype sharing among donors. Because the study included a small number of donors, the genetic and exposure-history diversity represented was limited. Compared with non-shared clonotypes, clonotypes shared by all four sorted-subset donors had higher generation probabilities. When several donors were compared, the shared fraction of clonotypes was roughly 5% for naive CD4, about 4% for naive CD8, 2% to 2.5% for memory CD4, and under 0.5% for memory CD8. Rarefaction of sorted-subset datasets indicated incomplete sequencing despite the large sequencing depth.

CD8 naive samples consisted of CD45RO-negative cells that were positively selected for CCR7, yielding a CD45RA+CCR7+ population without TemRA cells. The donors were healthy, HIV-negative adults who had no recently reported acute infections or vaccinations. Every donor was a Caucasian adult living in Nashville, Tennessee, USA. Blood was obtained by leukapheresis, after which PBMCs were separated by Ficoll-Histopaque density gradient centrifugation and cryopreserved in liquid nitrogen vapor phase. Analytical flow cytometry was used to check the purity and quantity of each magnetically sorted T cell population. Genomic DNA was isolated from each sorted fraction and quantified by UV absorbance on a Nanodrop 2000c. For CDR1 and CDR2, the germline V gene (reference sequence) lists SGHNT and YYREEE. The CDR3 goes from the cysteine to the phenylalanine over 17 residues. Only the CDR3 part of the read is kept: 51 bases, read in frame from the first base. Trimmed from V: 4 bases; trimmed from J: 7 bases; junction bases lacking a gene match: 15.

The receptor comes from a man aged 25-45 years in good health. Sequenced material: naive CD8+ T cells sorted from blood. The sample's cell subset or site label, decoded: CD45RA+CCR7+. The rearrangement joined TRBV5-4 to TRBJ2-1; TRBD2 agrees with 9 junctional bases. The CDR3 region reads CASSTGLAHEDVNEQFF. The nucleotides are TGTGCCAGCAGCACCGGACTAGCGCACGAGGATGTAAATGAGCAGTTCTTC.